These 20 T cell receptor beta chains were all obtained from the same sample, sequenced in a study of blood T cell repertoires in COVID-19. The assay was immunoSEQ multiplex PCR, and TCRdb's table has in-frame clones only and misses some. The sample includes some 100,000 clones, approximately 86% of them seen just once. Sequencing was done on a sample of peripheral blood. These receptors were taken from a human donor in a cohort sampled during active COVID-19.

V is TRBV28 and J is TRBJ1-2, with no clear D. The CDR3 has 12 residues. The V end lost 4 bases, the J end lost 13 bases, and 16 bases lay between the germline ends. From germline, CDR1 is MDHEN and CDR2 SYDVKM. The CDR3 DNA reads TGTGCCAGCAGTTCGGGAGTCATCGTAGGCACCTTC. The encoded protein is CASSSGVIVGTF.

The V and J genes are TRBV5-4 and TRBJ2-2, with 8 bases that match TRBD2. Germline CDR1 and CDR2: SGHNT and YYREEE (reference sequence). This CDR3 comprises 15 residues. V lost 2 bases to trimming and J lost 6 bases; unmatched junction nucleotides: 6. CDR3 in amino acids: CASSFFGRGAGELFF. CDR3 bases: TGTGCCAGCAGCTTCTTCGGGAGGGGGGCCGGGGAGCTGTTTTTT.

CDR3 loop: CATSSGQGTDTQYF. The DNA of the CDR3 is TGTGCCACCAGTTCGGGACAGGGGACAGATACGCAGTATTTT. J is TRBJ2-3 and V is TRBV24-1; 10 bases are a match to TRBD1. Trimming removed 6 bases from V and 3 bases from J; junction bases left unmatched: 2. This CDR3 region has 14 residues. Germline values: CDR1 KGHDR, CDR2 SFDVKD.

This chain links TRBV4-2 with TRBJ2-7; unclear D gene. With 2 bases removed from V and 0 bases from J, the gap between germline ends came to 14 bases. The CDR3 is 16 amino acids. CDR1 is LGHNA, CDR2 YNFKEQ, per germline. CDR3 sequence (DNA): TGTGCCAGCAGCCAATTAGAAGCCGGTTTCTCCTACGAGCAGTACTTC. This encodes CASSQLEAGFSYEQYF.

J is TRBJ1-2 and V is TRBV5-5, with D tentatively TRBD1 (5 bases). Germline assignment: CDR1 SGHKS and CDR2 YYEKEE (reference sequence). The length of the CDR3 is 14 residues. Trimming took off 4 bases at V and 0 bases at J, with 10 bases between the two ends. CDR3 region: CASSPWGANYGYTF. DNA of the CDR3: TGTGCCAGCAGCCCGTGGGGCGCTAACTATGGCTACACCTTC.

The J gene is TRBJ2-7, the V gene TRBV28, with 7 bases lining up with TRBD1. The CDR3 is 12 amino acids. V lost 4 bases and J lost 3; bases outside the gene matches: 0. Germline V gives CDR1 MDHEN, CDR2 SYDVKM. The CDR3 DNA is TGTGCCAGCAGTTGGACAGGCTACGAGCAGTACTTC. Its translation: CASSWTGYEQYF.

The CDR3 loop is CASSIQGWYEQYF. The CDR3 DNA sequence: TGTGCCAGCAGTATACAGGGGTGGTACGAGCAGTACTTC. The rearrangement joins TRBV28 to TRBJ2-7; 7 bases line up with TRBD1. The V and J ends lost 5 bases and 4 bases, in that order; junction bases with no gene match: 5. CDR3 size: 13 residues. Germline CDR1 MDHEN, CDR2 SYDVKM.

The rearrangement links TRBV10-1 to TRBJ2-1, with TRBD1 matching over 10 bases. V lost 7 bases and J lost 5; bases outside the gene matches: 11. Germline loops: CDR1 WNHNN, CDR2 SYGVQD (reference sequence). The CDR3 is 16 residues long. In DNA, the CDR3 is TGCGCCAGCAAAAAAACCGGGACAGGGGACCACAATGAGCAGTTCTTC. It specifies CASKKTGTGDHNEQFF.

CDR3 DNA: TGTGCCAGTAGTGTGGGGGACTTTGAGGCGTCCTACGAGCAGTACTTC. It encodes CASSVGDFEASYEQYF. The chain has TRBV19 and TRBJ2-7, with a tentative D call TRBD2 (6 bases). The V end lost 5 bases, the J end lost 1 base, and 18 bases lay between the germline ends. CDR1 and CDR2 (germline): LNHDA, SQIVND (reference sequence). The CDR3 runs 16 residues. The variable domain in full, completed from reference TRBV19 and TRBJ2-7, reads DGGITQSPKYLFRKEGQNVTLSCEQNLNHDAMYWYRQDPGQGLRLIYYSQIVNDFQKGDIAEGYSVSREKKESFPLTVTSAQKNPTAFYLCASSVGDFEASYEQYFGPGTRLTVT.

J is TRBJ2-7 and V is TRBV6-6; 8 bases are shared with TRBD1. This CDR3 spans 15 amino acids. V lost 5 bases, J lost 1 base, and 7 bases stayed unmatched. Germline V lookup: CDR1 MNHNY, CDR2 SVGAGI (reference sequence). CDR3 in DNA: TGTGCCAGCAGTAAATACGGACAGGGTTCCTACGAGCAGTACTTC. Amino acid sequence: CASSKYGQGSYEQYF.

This sequence joins TRBV7-2 and TRBJ2-7; 10 positions agree with TRBD2. With V trimmed by 5 bases and J by 4 bases, 8 bases remained unmatched. CDR3 length: 15 residues. In germline, CDR1 is SGHTA, CDR2 FQGNSA. DNA of the CDR3: TGTGCCAGCAGCACCTCTAGCGGGAGAGTGTACGAGCAGTACTTC. Protein sequence: CASSTSSGRVYEQYF.

Notes on this clone: The junction does not match germline at one end; this may be a read error. The chain links TRBV28 to TRBJ1-2, with TRBD1 matching 9 bases. CDR1 and CDR2 (germline): MDHEN, SYDVKM. This CDR3 has 11 amino acids. CDR3 residues: CASSLSGQGFF. The CDR3 nucleotides are TGTGCCAGCAGTCTATCGGGACAGGGCTTCTTC.

The chain couples TRBV5-4 to TRBJ2-2, with 9 bases that match TRBD2. The CDR3 is made up of 18 amino acids. Germline values: CDR1 SGHNT, CDR2 YYREEE (reference sequence). V gave up 1 base and J gave up 0 bases; unmatched junction bases: 7. CDR3 region: CASSLLAGGLPNTGELFF. The CDR3 DNA follows: TGTGCCAGCAGCTTGCTGGCGGGAGGGCTTCCGAACACCGGGGAGCTGTTTTTT.

This rearrangement joins TRBV5-1 to TRBJ1-1; 7 bases agree with TRBD1. Germline V CDR1 and CDR2: SGHRS, YFSETQ. The ends lost 4 bases at V and 1 base at J; junction bases unmatched: 4. The CDR3 loop spans 14 amino acids. CDR3 sequence (DNA): TGCGCCAGCAGCGCAGGGACAGCGAACACTGAAGCTTTCTTT. Its translation is CASSAGTANTEAFF.

As to this clone: The sample contains more than one DNA sequence encoding this CDR3. The chain carries TRBV29-1 and TRBJ1-2; D unresolved. CDR1 SQVTM and CDR2 ANQGSEA come from the germline V gene. Trimming removed 3 bases at V and 4 bases at J, with 21 bases between. There are 16 residues in the CDR3. The CDR3 coding sequence is TGCAGCGTTGAGGGGAGCGAGGCCGGGCTCCCCTATGGCTACACCTTC. As protein: CSVEGSEAGLPYGYTF.

This clone was counted only a few times. The chain couples TRBV6-1 to TRBJ2-3, with D possibly matching TRBD2 (7 bases). Germline assignment: CDR1 MNHNS and CDR2 SASEGT. The CDR3 is 16 amino acids. Trimming took off 1 base at V and 4 bases at J, with 15 bases between the two ends. The CDR3 DNA follows: TGTGCCAGCAGTGAAGAGGGGGGGCGTGGGGCAGATACGCAGTATTTT. Translated: CASSEEGGRGADTQYF.

This CDR3 reads CASSLDAAASYNEQFF. The CDR3 coding sequence is TGCGCCAGCAGCTTGGATGCGGCGGCTTCCTACAATGAGCAGTTCTTC. The chain recombines TRBV5-1 with TRBJ2-1; unclear D gene. Trimming stripped 0 bases from V and 1 base from J, with 11 bases between. Germline V gene lookup returns CDR1 SGHRS and CDR2 YFSETQ. This CDR3 comprises 16 residues.

CDR3 sequence: CASSLGPTGREQYF. Here the CDR3 DNA reads TGTGCCAGCAGCTTAGGACCCACGGGTCGGGAGCAGTACTTC. The chain couples TRBV7-8 to TRBJ2-7; D uncertain. With 1 base removed from V and 7 bases from J, the gap between germline ends came to 14 bases. Germline CDR1 SGHVS, CDR2 FQNEAQ. The CDR3 is 14 residues long.

The J gene is TRBJ2-7, the V gene TRBV11-2, with TRBD1 matching over 7 bases. V shed 4 bases and J 4 bases; nucleotides not matched to a gene: 19. Germline loops: CDR1 SGHAT, CDR2 FQNNGV. The CDR3 is 18 amino acids. The CDR3 nucleotides read TGTGCCAGCAGCTCCACAACCCCGGACAGGATTGGCGGGTACGAGCAGTACTTC. It specifies CASSSTTPDRIGGYEQYF.

The chain has TRBV28 and TRBJ1-3; D is unresolved. The CDR3 is 14 residues long. V lost 7 bases and J lost 0, with 10 bases in between. Germline-derived CDR1 and CDR2 are MDHEN and SYDVKM. The CDR3 bases are TGTGCCAGCAACCCTACCTACTCTGGAAACACCATATATTTT. Translating it yields CASNPTYSGNTIYF.